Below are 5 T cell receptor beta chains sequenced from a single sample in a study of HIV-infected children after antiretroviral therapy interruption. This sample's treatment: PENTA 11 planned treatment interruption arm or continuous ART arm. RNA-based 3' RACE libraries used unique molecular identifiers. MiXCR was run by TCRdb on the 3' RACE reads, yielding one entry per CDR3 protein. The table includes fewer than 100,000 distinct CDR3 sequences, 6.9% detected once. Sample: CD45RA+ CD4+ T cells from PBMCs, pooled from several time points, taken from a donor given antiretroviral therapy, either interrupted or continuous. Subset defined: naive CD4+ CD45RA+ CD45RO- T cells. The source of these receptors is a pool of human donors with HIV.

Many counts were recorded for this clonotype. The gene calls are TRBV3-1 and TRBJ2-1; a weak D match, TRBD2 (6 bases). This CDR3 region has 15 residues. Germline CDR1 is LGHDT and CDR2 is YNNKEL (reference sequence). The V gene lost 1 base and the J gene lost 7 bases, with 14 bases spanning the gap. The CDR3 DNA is TGTGCCAGCAGCCAAGGGGTAGGAGGGCTGAATGAGCAGTTCTTC. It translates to CASSQGVGGLNEQFF.

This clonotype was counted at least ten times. In DNA, the CDR3 is TGCAGCTCCCGGACAGGTTCCTACGAGCAGTACTTC. Amino acids: CSSRTGSYEQYF. The chain combines TRBV29-1 with TRBJ2-7; 7 bases are shared with TRBD1. The V gene end was trimmed by 8 bases and the J gene end by 1 base; junction bases not matched to a gene: 5. There are 12 residues in the CDR3. Germline CDR1 reads SQVTM; CDR2 reads ANQGSEA.

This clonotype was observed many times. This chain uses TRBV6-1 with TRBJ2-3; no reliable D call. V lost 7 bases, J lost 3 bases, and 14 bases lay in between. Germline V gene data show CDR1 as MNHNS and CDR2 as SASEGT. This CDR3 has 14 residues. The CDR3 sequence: CASNRMSGTDTQYF. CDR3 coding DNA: TGTGCCAGCAACCGGATGAGTGGGACAGATACGCAGTATTTT.

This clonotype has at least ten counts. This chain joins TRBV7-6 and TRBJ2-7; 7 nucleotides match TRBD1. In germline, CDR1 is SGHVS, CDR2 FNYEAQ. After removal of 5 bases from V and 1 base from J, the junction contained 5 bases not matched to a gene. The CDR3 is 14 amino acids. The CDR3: CASSVRQGSYEQYF. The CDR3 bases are TGTGCCAGCAGCGTACGACAGGGATCCTACGAGCAGTACTTC.

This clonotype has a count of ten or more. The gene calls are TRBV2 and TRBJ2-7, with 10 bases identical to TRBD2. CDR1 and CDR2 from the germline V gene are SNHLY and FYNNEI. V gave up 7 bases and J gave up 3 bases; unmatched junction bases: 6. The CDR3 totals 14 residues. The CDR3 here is CASMGTSVVYEQYF. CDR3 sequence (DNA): TGTGCCAGCATGGGGACTAGCGTTGTCTACGAGCAGTACTTC.